The clone carrying this TCR beta chain was seen a few times. Its specificity is unknown. A single record per CDR3 protein comes from TCRdb applying MiXCR to the RT-PCR reads. Counted here are about 540,000 distinct CDR3 sequences, under 25% occurring once; the ten biggest clones make up 2.5% to 3.5%. This specimen comes from a study of response to subunit inactivated influenza vaccine. Study-level points and caveats: Each seasonal flu vaccination may recruit only limited new T cells, authors suggested.

These data also formed part of another study, on T cells expressing NK-cell markers. That publication notes: As the method of synthesis, 5'RACE template switching with UMIs yielded TCR beta cDNA. Sequencing covered eight donors, seven HCMV-seropositive and one seronegative. CD8+ T cells in a handful of donors included dominant NKG2C+ clonotypes at roughly 1.0-7.0%. The study found these clonotypes also leading the CD3+CD56-NKG2C+ fraction in several donors.

The TCR originated in a man aged 50 to 60 who received an inactivated influenza vaccine. The sample here was CD4+ T cells sorted from PBMCs, taken roughly 13 days after vaccination.

DNA of the CDR3: TGTGCCAGCAGCTTGGGACAGGGGGTCGGCTACACCTTC. Its translation: CASSLGQGVGYTF. The genes are TRBV5-5 and TRBJ1-2, with 9 bases identical to TRBD1. V was pared by 0 bases and J by 8 bases, with 2 bases of the junction left unmatched. CDR1 and CDR2 from the germline V gene are SGHKS and YYEKEE (reference sequence). The CDR3 is 13 residues long.